These 32 T cell receptor beta chains share one sample of origin, sequenced in a study of blood T cell repertoires in COVID-19. Method: immunoSEQ multiplex PCR; TCRdb's copy keeps in-frame clones and lacks some. Among about 59,000 clones listed, 70% to 85% were seen once. Sequences were obtained from peripheral blood. All receptors come from a human donor in a cohort sampled during active COVID-19.

This clone was seen a single time. An end of the junction does not agree with germline; a read error may underlie this. The chain carries TRBV6-2 or TRBV6-3 and TRBJ2-7, with D hard to call. The CDR3 is made up of 12 amino acids. The germline V gene has CDR1 MNHEY and CDR2 SVGEGT. The CDR3 DNA reads as TGTGCCAGCAGTTACTCGAGTGAACCGTCGGACTTC. It specifies CASSYSSEPSDF.

The V gene is TRBV19, the J gene TRBJ2-1; 8 bases agree with TRBD1. V was pared by 1 base and J by 1 base, with 6 bases of the junction left unmatched. This CDR3 has 17 residues. The germline gives CDR1 LNHDA, CDR2 SQIVND (reference sequence). This CDR3 is CASSIGTGIRSYNEQFF. The CDR3 DNA is TGTGCCAGTAGTATAGGGACAGGGATTAGGTCCTACAATGAGCAGTTCTTC.

This clone is categorized as medium-sized. J is TRBJ1-1 and V is TRBV30; 7 bases align to TRBD1. Germline CDR1 reads GTSNPN; CDR2 reads SVGIG (reference sequence). Trimming cost V 1 base and J 11 bases; bases outside gene matches: 13. The CDR3 totals 14 residues. As DNA, the CDR3 is TGTGCCTGGAGTGCCCTAGGTAGGGGGCTGGATGCTTTCTTT. As protein: CAWSALGRGLDAFF.

This chain links TRBV28 with TRBJ1-5, with TRBD1 as a possible D gene (5 bases). The V gene's germline CDR1 is MDHEN and CDR2 SYDVKM. Trimming pared 5 bases from V and 1 base from J, leaving 15 bases between. This CDR3 spans 16 amino acids. CDR3 region: CASSSQGWPSNQPQHF. Written as DNA, the CDR3 is TGTGCCAGCAGTAGCCAGGGTTGGCCGAGCAATCAGCCCCAGCATTTT.

The chain joins TRBV7-9 to TRBJ2-7; D is ambiguous. The CDR3 has 13 amino acids. Germline V CDR1 and CDR2: SEHNR, FQNEAQ (reference sequence). Trimming took 4 bases from V and 4 from J, leaving 11 bases between them. The chain's CDR3 is CASSSRGSYEQYF. The CDR3 DNA follows: TGTGCCAGCAGCTCCCGCGGCAGTTACGAGCAGTACTTC.

The J gene is TRBJ1-1, the V gene TRBV7-2, with a weak D call TRBD1 (5 bases). Trimming took off 5 bases at V and 4 bases at J, with 8 bases between the two ends. The length of the CDR3 is 12 residues. Germline V gives CDR1 SGHTA, CDR2 FQGNSA. The CDR3 DNA reads TGTGCCAGCAGCGTGGGGGGCACTGAAGCTTTCTTT. This sequence encodes CASSVGGTEAFF.

The chain recombines TRBV4-1 with TRBJ2-3, with D possibly matching TRBD2 (6 bases). The germline V gene encodes CDR1 MGHRA and CDR2 YSYEKL. CDR3 length equals 15 residues. Trimming took off 6 bases at V and 2 bases at J, with 15 bases between the two ends. CDR3 amino acids: CASSLREPLTDTQYF. Written as DNA, the CDR3 is TGCGCCAGCAGTTTACGGGAGCCCCTCACAGATACGCAGTATTTT.

The rearrangement links TRBV19 to TRBJ2-7; tentatively, D is TRBD2 (7 bases). This CDR3 spans 16 amino acids. Per germline, CDR1 LNHDA and CDR2 SQIVND (reference sequence). V was cut by 4 bases and J by 6 bases, with 22 bases left in between. In DNA, the CDR3 is TGTGCCAGTAGTACACAGGCGGGGGCAGGGGCTGGCGAGCAGTACTTC. Protein: CASSTQAGAGAGEQYF.

The V and J genes are TRBV7-2 and TRBJ2-1; 10 positions match TRBD1. The ends lost 2 bases at V and 7 bases at J; junction bases unmatched: 8. Germline V lookup: CDR1 SGHTA, CDR2 FQGNSA. The CDR3 totals 16 residues. CDR3: CASSLRGGTGVNEQFF. The CDR3 bases are TGTGCCAGCAGCTTACGTGGGGGGACAGGGGTAAATGAGCAGTTCTTC.

The V gene is TRBV4-3, the J gene TRBJ2-2; 7 positions agree with TRBD2. This CDR3 has 15 amino acids. Germline CDR1 is LGHNA and CDR2 is YSLEER. Trimming took 8 bases from V and 3 from J; bases not matched to a gene: 9. CDR3 region: CASSLVLADTGELFF. The CDR3 bases are TGCGCCAGCTCTCTTGTGCTAGCGGACACCGGGGAGCTGTTTTTT.

This chain joins TRBV5-4 and TRBJ2-1, with a possible D match to TRBD2 (5 bases). CDR1 is SGHNT, CDR2 YYREEE, per germline (reference sequence). The CDR3 is made up of 13 amino acids. V was trimmed by 2 bases and J by 7 bases, leaving 10 bases between them. CDR3 protein: CASSLTSWNEQFF. DNA of the CDR3: TGTGCCAGCAGCTTAACTAGTTGGAATGAGCAGTTCTTC.

The rearrangement links TRBV7-3 to TRBJ2-2; unclear D gene. Trimming pared 5 bases from V and 1 base from J, leaving 8 bases between. This CDR3 is 14 amino acids long. CDR1 is SGHTA and CDR2 is FQGTGA in the germline V gene. The CDR3 bases are TGTGCCAGCAGCATGACTGAGAACACCGGGGAGCTGTTTTTT. This translates into CASSMTENTGELFF.

The chain carries TRBV6-2 or TRBV6-3 and TRBJ2-7; D is unresolved. CDR1 MNHEY and CDR2 SVGEGT come from the germline V gene. The length of the CDR3 is 14 residues. The V gene lost 6 bases and the J gene lost 6 bases, with 18 bases spanning the gap. CDR3 nucleotide sequence: TGTGCCAGCAGCCTCGGGTCACGAACGGGCGAGCAGTACTTC. Its protein is CASSLGSRTGEQYF.

The rearrangement joins TRBV10-3 to TRBJ2-1; 13 nucleotides agree with TRBD2. Unmatched junction bases numbered 9, after V lost 6 bases and J lost 4 bases. CDR3 length: 17 amino acids. Germline CDR1 ENHRY, CDR2 SYGVKD. DNA of the CDR3: TGTGCCATCAGAGGACTGGGGACTAGCGGGAAATACAATGAGCAGTTCTTC. Protein sequence: CAIRGLGTSGKYNEQFF.

The chain couples TRBV3-1 (or the pseudogene TRBV3-2) to TRBJ1-1; 10 bases map to TRBD1. Trimming cost V 4 bases and J 4 bases; bases outside gene matches: 9. There are 16 residues in the CDR3. CDR1 is LGHDT and CDR2 is YNNKEL in the germline V gene (reference sequence). Written as DNA, the CDR3 is TGTGCCAGCAGCCGAAGGACAGGGGGGGGTTTCACTGAAGCTTTCTTT. It specifies CASSRRTGGGFTEAFF.

The J gene is TRBJ2-7, the V gene TRBV11-2, with TRBD1 matching 12 bases. V trimming: 2 bases; J trimming: 2 bases; junction bases outside the gene matches: 4. Germline-derived CDR1 and CDR2 are SGHAT and FQNNGV. This CDR3 has 16 amino acids. This CDR3 reads CASSLLGTGGAYEQYF. The CDR3 nucleotides read TGTGCCAGCAGCTTACTCGGGACAGGGGGCGCCTACGAGCAGTACTTC. Looking up the rest from reference TRBV11-2 and TRBJ2-7 gives the full variable domain: EAGVAQSPRYKIIEKRQSVAFWCNPISGHATLYWYQQILGQGPKLLIQFQNNGVVDDSQLPKDRFSAERLKGVDSTLKIQPAKLEDSAVYLCASSLLGTGGAYEQYFGPGTRLTVT.

This clone is categorized as medium-sized. The gene calls are TRBV7-8 and TRBJ2-5; 14 bases align to TRBD2. Germline V gene data show CDR1 as SGHVS and CDR2 as FQNEAQ. V gave up 5 bases and J gave up 4 bases; unmatched junction bases: 9. The CDR3 totals 17 residues. The CDR3 nucleotides are TGTGCCAGCAGCGCCGGACTAGCGGGAGGCTGGGGAGAGACCCAGTACTTC. Translation: CASSAGLAGGWGETQYF.

The rearrangement joins TRBV18 to TRBJ2-7; no reliable D call. The germline V gene encodes CDR1 KGHSH and CDR2 LQKENI. The CDR3 is 14 amino acids. With 3 bases removed from V and 4 bases from J, the gap between germline ends came to 13 bases. The CDR3 reads CASSPSVTAYEQYF. CDR3 nucleotide sequence: TGTGCCAGCTCACCCAGCGTGACGGCTTACGAGCAGTACTTC.

The chain recombines TRBV27 with TRBJ2-2; D is undetermined. V gave up 5 bases and J gave up 1 base, with 8 bases separating them. The germline CDR1 and CDR2 sequences are MNHEY and SMNVEV (reference sequence). This CDR3 comprises 14 residues. The CDR3 region has the DNA TGTGCCAGCAGTGCGATCGAGAACACCGGGGAGCTGTTTTTT. Translation gives CASSAIENTGELFF.

This clone has more than one count but fewer than ten. CDR3 sequence reads: CATRGRDRPWEQYF. The CDR3 bases are TGTGCCACCAGGGGACGGGACAGACCATGGGAGCAGTACTTC. The genes are TRBV24-1 and TRBJ2-7, with 7 nucleotides matching TRBD1. J gave up 7 bases and V 7 bases, and 12 bases lay outside the gene matches. The CDR3 has 14 amino acids. Germline assignment: CDR1 KGHDR and CDR2 SFDVKD.

This chain connects TRBV28 to TRBJ2-4, with a tentative D call TRBD1 (6 bases). V dropped 5 bases and J dropped 2 bases, with 13 bases sitting between them. Germline CDR1 MDHEN, CDR2 SYDVKM. The CDR3 totals 15 residues. CDR3 sequence: CASSPFRGTKNIQYF. Written as DNA, the CDR3 is TGTGCCAGCAGTCCCTTCAGGGGTACCAAAAACATTCAGTACTTC.

V gene TRBV5-4 combines with J gene TRBJ2-5; D unresolved. Between the trimmed V and J ends, which lost 2 bases and 5 bases, there was a span of 10 bases. The CDR3 covers 13 residues. Germline CDR1 is SGHNT and CDR2 is YYREEE (reference sequence). The CDR3 sequence is CASSFSLHETQYF. The CDR3, as DNA: TGTGCCAGCAGCTTCAGTCTTCACGAGACCCAGTACTTC. The full variable domain, rest sourced from reference TRBV5-4 and TRBJ2-5, is ETGVTQSPTHLIKTRGQQVTLRCSSQSGHNTVSWYQQALGQGPQFIFQYYREEENGRGNFPPRFSGLQFPNYSSELNVNALELDDSALYLCASSFSLHETQYFGPGTRLLVL.

The chain links TRBV28 to TRBJ2-5, with unresolved D. The V gene's germline CDR1 is MDHEN and CDR2 SYDVKM. This CDR3 is built from 11 residues. Trimming removed 5 bases at V and 4 bases at J, with 5 bases between. CDR3 coding DNA: TGTGCCAGCAGTCGGTTAGAGACCCAGTACTTC. Amino acids: CASSRLETQYF.

The CDR3 DNA is TGTGCCAGCAGCTTAGGACTAGCCAATGAGCAGTTCTTC. Residues: CASSLGLANEQFF. J is TRBJ2-1 and V is TRBV7-3, with 8 bases lining up with TRBD2. Trimming took 2 bases from V and 6 from J; bases not matched to a gene: 0. CDR3 length: 13 residues. The germline V gene has CDR1 SGHTA and CDR2 FQGTGA.

This clone is a singleton in its sample. This chain links TRBV29-1 with TRBJ2-3, with 7 bases that match TRBD2. Unmatched junction bases numbered 7, after V lost 2 bases and J lost 5 bases. The CDR3 is 14 amino acids. Germline V CDR1 and CDR2: SQVTM, ANQGSEA. This chain's CDR3 is CSVEKAGREDTQYF. In nucleotides, the CDR3 is TGCAGCGTTGAAAAGGCAGGGAGGGAAGATACGCAGTATTTT.

CDR3 DNA: TGTGCCAGCAGCCAAGCCGGGGATGGTTCACCCCTCCACTTT. Translated: CASSQAGDGSPLHF. V gene TRBV3-1 (or the pseudogene TRBV3-2) combines with J gene TRBJ1-6; D remains unclear. V was pared by 1 base and J by 9 bases, with 10 bases between. The CDR3 totals 14 residues. CDR1 LGHDT and CDR2 YNNKEL come from the germline V gene (reference sequence).

The V and J genes are TRBV5-1 and TRBJ2-3, with 11 bases matching TRBD1. Germline trimming cut 4 bases from V and 3 bases from J; bases unmatched to any gene: 4. The V gene's germline CDR1 is SGHRS and CDR2 YFSETQ. The CDR3 totals 15 residues. CDR3 sequence (DNA): TGCGCCAGCAGCGGGGACAGGGGGAGGACAGATACGCAGTATTTT. Its translation: CASSGDRGRTDTQYF.

The rearrangement joins TRBV14 to TRBJ1-1; D call uncertain. V was cut by 3 bases and J by 2 bases, with 19 bases left in between. The CDR3 is made up of 17 amino acids. CDR1 and CDR2 (germline): SGHDN, FVKESK. As DNA, the CDR3 is TGTGCCAGCAGCCATCTCCTATCCCGGGATCTAAACACTGAAGCTTTCTTT. Translated, it gives CASSHLLSRDLNTEAFF.

The rearrangement uses TRBV5-1 and TRBJ2-1; D is uncertain. Germline CDR1 SGHRS, CDR2 YFSETQ. The V gene lost 0 bases and the J gene lost 5 bases, with 9 bases spanning the gap. The CDR3 is 14 residues long. CDR3 sequence reads: CASSLGSIDNEQFF. The CDR3 DNA is TGCGCCAGCAGCTTGGGTAGCATAGACAATGAGCAGTTCTTC. Combining the CDR3 with reference TRBV5-1 and TRBJ2-1 gives the whole variable domain KAGVTQTPRYLIKTRGQQVTLSCSPISGHRSVSWYQQTPGQGLQFLFEYFSETQRNKGNFPGRFSGRQFSNSRSEMNVSTLELGDSALYLCASSLGSIDNEQFFGPGTRLTVL.

The chain couples TRBV2 to TRBJ2-2; D is unclear. The V end lost 4 bases, the J end lost 7 bases, and 10 bases lay between the germline ends. CDR1 and CDR2 from the germline V gene are SNHLY and FYNNEI. The CDR3 extends over 13 amino acids. The chain's CDR3 is CASSVIRGGELFF. CDR3 bases: TGTGCCAGCAGTGTAATTCGAGGCGGGGAGCTGTTTTTT.

V gene TRBV20-1 combines with J gene TRBJ1-5; D gene uncertain. This CDR3 region has 14 residues. Germline V gene data show CDR1 as DFQATT and CDR2 as SNEGSKA (reference sequence). The V end lost 3 bases, the J end lost 2 bases, and 11 bases lay between the germline ends. DNA of the CDR3: TGCAGTGCTAGTTGGGGAGTAGGCAATCAGCCCCAGCATTTT. Amino acids: CSASWGVGNQPQHF.

This clone was detected once. The chain combines TRBV7-9 with TRBJ2-1; 10 nucleotides line up with TRBD2. V was pared by 5 bases and J by 1 base, with 5 bases of the junction left unmatched. This CDR3 spans 16 amino acids. Germline CDR1 is SEHNR and CDR2 is FQNEAQ (reference sequence). The CDR3 here is CASSTRTSGSYNEQFF. Here the CDR3 DNA reads TGTGCCAGCAGCACTCGGACTAGCGGATCCTACAATGAGCAGTTCTTC. Complete variable domain (other parts from reference TRBV7-9 and TRBJ2-1): DTGVSQNPRHKITKRGQNVTFRCDPISEHNRLYWYRQTLGQGPEFLTYFQNEAQLEKSRLLSDRFSAERPKGSFSTLEIQRTEQGDSAMYLCASSTRTSGSYNEQFFGPGTRLTVL.